This T cell receptor (beta chain) was recovered during a study of OX40 agonist ivuxolimab in advanced cancers. In the study overall: Partial responses were achieved by three patients, one with hepatocellular carcinoma and two with cutaneous melanoma.

Deletions cut 6 bases from V and 0 bases from J, with 10 bases between. The length of the CDR3 is 14 residues. The germline V gene encodes CDR1 MNHNY and CDR2 SVGAGI (reference sequence). Only in-frame clones appear in the TCRdb table, and some are missing; sequencing was by immunoSEQ multiplex PCR. The table has roughly 89,000 clones, around 84% seen once. Patients who had autoimmune disease history or got systemic immunosuppression were left out. The clonotype originates from an adult with an advanced solid tumor such as melanoma, head and neck, liver or kidney cancer. This chain joins TRBV6-6 and TRBJ2-3; D possibly uses TRBD1 or TRBD2 (6 bases each). The sample consisted of CD4+ or CD8+ T cells sorted from blood, taken in a trial of the OX40 agonist ivuxolimab. The CDR3 spells CASRGGPSTDTQYF. The CDR3 DNA follows: TGTGCCAGCAGAGGGGGGCCTAGCACAGATACGCAGTATTTT.